These T cell receptor beta chains were read from a single sample in a study of blood T cells in healthy people across ages. TCRdb reprocessed the 5' RACE reads with MiXCR, giving one entry per CDR3 protein. In the table there are 1,800,000 or so distinct CDR3 sequences, about two fifths of which are singletons. The sequenced material came from blood. The source of these receptors is a human donor in good health. CDR3s include the opening cysteine and the closing phenylalanine or tryptophan.

V | CDR3
TRBV5-1 | CASSLPSGGYNEQFF
TRBV24-1 | CATSDPGSAGSSYNEQFF
TRBV9 | CASSVASNTEAFF
TRBV6-4 | CASSDLPGGHTEAFF
TRBV6-5 | CASSYSGVTAVKYEQYF
TRBV5-4 | CASSLAGYELIQETQYF
TRBV10-3 | CAISQRGSYEQYF
TRBV5-1 | CASSPGGRWAEAFF
TRBV28 | CASSSSTGNTPYGSPLHF
TRBV20-1 | CSAREDKYTEAFF
TRBV7-8 | CASSLWQYSNQPQHF
TRBV29-1 | CSVLDPNGYTF
TRBV10-3 | CAISEGPPGEQYF
TRBV5-5 | CASSPFYRDRAQETQYF
TRBV5-5 | CASSLGGTTNQPQHF
TRBV3-1 | CASSQEGGSGGAQYF
TRBV20-1 | CSAEHGDEQFF